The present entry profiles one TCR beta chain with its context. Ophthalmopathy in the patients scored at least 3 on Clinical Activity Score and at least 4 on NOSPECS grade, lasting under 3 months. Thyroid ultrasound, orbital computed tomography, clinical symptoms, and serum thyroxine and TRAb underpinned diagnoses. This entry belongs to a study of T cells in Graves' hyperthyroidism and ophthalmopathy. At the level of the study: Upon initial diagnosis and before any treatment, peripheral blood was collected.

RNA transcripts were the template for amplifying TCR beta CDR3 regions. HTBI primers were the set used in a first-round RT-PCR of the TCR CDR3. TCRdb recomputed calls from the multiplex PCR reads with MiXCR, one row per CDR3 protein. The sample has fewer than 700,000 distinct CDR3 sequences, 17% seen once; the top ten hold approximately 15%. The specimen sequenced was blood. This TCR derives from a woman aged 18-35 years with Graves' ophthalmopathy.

CDR3 bases: TGCGCCAGCAGCTTGGAAATACTAGCGGGAGAATCCGCAGATACGCAGTATTTT. Protein sequence: CASSLEILAGESADTQYF. V gene TRBV5-1 combines with J gene TRBJ2-3, with TRBD2 matching 11 bases. CDR3 length: 18 amino acids. With 0 bases clipped from V and 4 bases from J, the junction kept 10 bases outside the gene matches. Germline V CDR1 and CDR2: SGHRS, YFSETQ.